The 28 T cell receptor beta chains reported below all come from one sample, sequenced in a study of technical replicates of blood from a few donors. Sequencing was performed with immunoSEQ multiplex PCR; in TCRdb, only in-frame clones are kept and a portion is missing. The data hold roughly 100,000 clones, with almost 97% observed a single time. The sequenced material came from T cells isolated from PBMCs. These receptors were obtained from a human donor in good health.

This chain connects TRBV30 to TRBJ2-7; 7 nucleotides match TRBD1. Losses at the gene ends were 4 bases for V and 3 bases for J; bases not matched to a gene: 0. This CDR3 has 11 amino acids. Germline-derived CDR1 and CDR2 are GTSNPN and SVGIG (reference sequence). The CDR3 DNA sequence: TGTGCCTGGACAGGGGGCTACGAGCAGTACTTC. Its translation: CAWTGGYEQYF. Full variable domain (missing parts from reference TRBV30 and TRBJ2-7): SQTIHQWPATLVQPVGSPLSLECTVEGTSNPNLYWYRQAAGRGLQLLFYSVGIGQISSEVPQNLSASRPQDRQFILSSKKLLLSDSGFYLCAWTGGYEQYFGPGTRLTVT.

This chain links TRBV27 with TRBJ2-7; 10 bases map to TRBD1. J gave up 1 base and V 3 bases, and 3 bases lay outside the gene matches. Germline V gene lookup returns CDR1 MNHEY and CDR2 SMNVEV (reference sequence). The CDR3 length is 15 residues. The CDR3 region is CASSFRDRGSYEQYF. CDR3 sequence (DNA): TGTGCCAGCAGTTTTAGGGACAGGGGATCCTACGAGCAGTACTTC.

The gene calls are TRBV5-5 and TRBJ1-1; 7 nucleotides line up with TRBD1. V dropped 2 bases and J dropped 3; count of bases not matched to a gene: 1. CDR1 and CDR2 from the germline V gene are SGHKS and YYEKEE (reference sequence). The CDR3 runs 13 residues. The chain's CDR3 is CASSFQGDTEAFF. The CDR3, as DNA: TGTGCCAGCAGCTTTCAGGGGGACACTGAAGCTTTCTTT. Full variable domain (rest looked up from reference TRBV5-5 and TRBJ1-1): DAGVTQSPTHLIKTRGQQVTLRCSPISGHKSVSWYQQVLGQGPQFIFQYYEKEERGRGNFPDRFSARQFPNYSSELNVNALLLGDSALYLCASSFQGDTEAFFGQGTRLTVV.

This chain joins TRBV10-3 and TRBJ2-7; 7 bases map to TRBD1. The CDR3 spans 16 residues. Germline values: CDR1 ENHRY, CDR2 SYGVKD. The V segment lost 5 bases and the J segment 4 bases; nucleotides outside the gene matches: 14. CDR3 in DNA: TGTGCCATCAGTCGAGAGGGGGTGACAGGGATGTACGAGCAGTACTTC. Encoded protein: CAISREGVTGMYEQYF.

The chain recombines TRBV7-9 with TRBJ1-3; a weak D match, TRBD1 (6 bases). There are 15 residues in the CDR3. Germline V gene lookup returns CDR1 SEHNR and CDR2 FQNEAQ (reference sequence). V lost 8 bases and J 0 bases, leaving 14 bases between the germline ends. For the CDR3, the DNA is TGTGCCAGCTCAGTAGGACAGATCTCTGGAAACACCATATATTTT. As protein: CASSVGQISGNTIYF. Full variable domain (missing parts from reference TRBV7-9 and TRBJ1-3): DTGVSQNPRHKITKRGQNVTFRCDPISEHNRLYWYRQTLGQGPEFLTYFQNEAQLEKSRLLSDRFSAERPKGSFSTLEIQRTEQGDSAMYLCASSVGQISGNTIYFGEGSWLTVV.

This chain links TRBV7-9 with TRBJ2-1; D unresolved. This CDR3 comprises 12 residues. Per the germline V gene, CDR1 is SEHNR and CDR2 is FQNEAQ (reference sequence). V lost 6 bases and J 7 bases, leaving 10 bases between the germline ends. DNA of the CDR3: TGTGCCAGCAGTCTTGTACGGAATGAGCAGTTCTTC. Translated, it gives CASSLVRNEQFF.

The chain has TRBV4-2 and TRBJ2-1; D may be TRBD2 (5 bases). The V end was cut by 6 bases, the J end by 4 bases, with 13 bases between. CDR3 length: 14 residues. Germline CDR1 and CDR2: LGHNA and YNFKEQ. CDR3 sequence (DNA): TGTGCCAGCAGGCCCTCACTAGATTACAATGAGCAGTTCTTC. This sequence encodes CASRPSLDYNEQFF.

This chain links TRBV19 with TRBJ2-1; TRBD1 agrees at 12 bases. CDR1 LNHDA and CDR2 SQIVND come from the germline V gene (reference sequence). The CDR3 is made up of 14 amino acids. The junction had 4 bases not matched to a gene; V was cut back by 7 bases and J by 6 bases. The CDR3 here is CASKGTGGGNEQFF. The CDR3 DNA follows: TGTGCCAGTAAGGGGACAGGGGGCGGCAATGAGCAGTTCTTC.

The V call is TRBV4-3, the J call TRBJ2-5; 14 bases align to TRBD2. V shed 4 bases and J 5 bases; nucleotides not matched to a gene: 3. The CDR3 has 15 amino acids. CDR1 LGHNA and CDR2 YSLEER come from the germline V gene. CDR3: CASSPTSGRGETQYF. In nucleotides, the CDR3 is TGCGCCAGCAGCCCGACTAGCGGGAGGGGTGAGACCCAGTACTTC.

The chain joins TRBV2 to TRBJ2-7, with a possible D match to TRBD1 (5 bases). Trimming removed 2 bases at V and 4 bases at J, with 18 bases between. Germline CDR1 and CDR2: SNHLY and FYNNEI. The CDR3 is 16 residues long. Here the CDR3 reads CASSERPGQFGYEQYF. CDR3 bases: TGTGCCAGCAGTGAAAGGCCAGGGCAGTTCGGTTACGAGCAGTACTTC.

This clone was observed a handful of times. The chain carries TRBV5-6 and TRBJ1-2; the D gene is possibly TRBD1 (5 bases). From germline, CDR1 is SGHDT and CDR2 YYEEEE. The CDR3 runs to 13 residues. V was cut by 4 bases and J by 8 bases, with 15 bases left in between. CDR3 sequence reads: CASSTIRVRGYTF. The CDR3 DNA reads TGTGCCAGCAGCACCATCAGGGTGCGGGGCTACACCTTC. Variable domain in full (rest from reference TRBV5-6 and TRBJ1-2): DAGVTQSPTHLIKTRGQQVTLRCSPKSGHDTVSWYQQALGQGPQFIFQYYEEEERQRGNFPDRFSGHQFPNYSSELNVNALLLGDSALYLCASSTIRVRGYTFGSGTRLTVV.

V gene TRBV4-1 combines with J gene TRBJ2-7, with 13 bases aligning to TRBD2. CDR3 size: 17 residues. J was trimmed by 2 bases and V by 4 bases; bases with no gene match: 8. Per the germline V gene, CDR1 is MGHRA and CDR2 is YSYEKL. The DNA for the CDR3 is TGCGCCAGCAGCCCGGGACTAGCGGGACGAGGACCCTACGAGCAGTACTTC. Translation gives CASSPGLAGRGPYEQYF.

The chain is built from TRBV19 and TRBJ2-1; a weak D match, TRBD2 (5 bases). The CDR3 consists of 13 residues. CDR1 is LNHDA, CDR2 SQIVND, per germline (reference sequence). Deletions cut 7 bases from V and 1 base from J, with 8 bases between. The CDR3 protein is CASIGESYNEQFF. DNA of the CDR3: TGTGCCAGTATTGGGGAGTCCTACAATGAGCAGTTCTTC.

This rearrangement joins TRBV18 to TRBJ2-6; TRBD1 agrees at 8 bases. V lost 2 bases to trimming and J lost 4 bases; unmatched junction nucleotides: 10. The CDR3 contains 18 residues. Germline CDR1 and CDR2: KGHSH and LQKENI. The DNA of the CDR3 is TGTGCCAGCTCACCAGGTCCAGGGGGCGCAGGCGGGGCCAACGTCCTGACTTTC. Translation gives CASSPGPGGAGGANVLTF.

The CDR3 nucleotides read TGTGCCTGGAGTGCGGGGAGAGCAGATACGCAGTATTTT. This codes for CAWSAGRADTQYF. The J gene is TRBJ2-3, the V gene TRBV30, with D possibly being TRBD2 (5 bases). The CDR3 sequence is 13 residues long. V was cut by 1 base and J by 4 bases, with 9 bases left in between. Per the germline V gene, CDR1 is GTSNPN and CDR2 is SVGIG (reference sequence).

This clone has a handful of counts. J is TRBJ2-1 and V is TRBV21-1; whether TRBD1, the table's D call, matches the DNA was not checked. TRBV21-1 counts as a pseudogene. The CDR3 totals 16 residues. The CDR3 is CASSKRDRGLRNEQFF. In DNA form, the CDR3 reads TGTGCCAGCAGCAAACGGGACAGGGGGCTTAGGAATGAGCAGTTCTTC.

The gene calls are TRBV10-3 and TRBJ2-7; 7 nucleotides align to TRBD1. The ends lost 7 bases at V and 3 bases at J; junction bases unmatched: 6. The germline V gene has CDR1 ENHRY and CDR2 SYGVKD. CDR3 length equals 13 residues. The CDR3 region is CAIKDRQNYEQYF. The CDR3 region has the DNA TGTGCCATCAAGGACAGGCAAAACTACGAGCAGTACTTC.

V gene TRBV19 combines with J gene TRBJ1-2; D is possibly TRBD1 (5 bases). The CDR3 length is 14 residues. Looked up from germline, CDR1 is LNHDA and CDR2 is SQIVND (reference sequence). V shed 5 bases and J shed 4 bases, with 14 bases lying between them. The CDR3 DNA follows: TGTGCCAGTAGTCCCGGTCTAGGGGTCTATGGCTACACCTTC. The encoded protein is CASSPGLGVYGYTF.

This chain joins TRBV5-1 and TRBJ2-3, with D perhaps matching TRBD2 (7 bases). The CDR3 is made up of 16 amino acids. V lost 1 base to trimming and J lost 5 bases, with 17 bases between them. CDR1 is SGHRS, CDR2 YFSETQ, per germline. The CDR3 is CASSLQAQGGGDTQYF. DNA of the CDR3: TGCGCCAGCAGCTTGCAGGCACAGGGCGGGGGAGATACGCAGTATTTT.

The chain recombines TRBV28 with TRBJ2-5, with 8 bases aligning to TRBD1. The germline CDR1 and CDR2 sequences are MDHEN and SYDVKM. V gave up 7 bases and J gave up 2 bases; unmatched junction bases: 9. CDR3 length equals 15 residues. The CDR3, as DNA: TGTGCCAGCAAAATTATGGGACAGGTTCAAGAGACCCAGTACTTC. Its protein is CASKIMGQVQETQYF.

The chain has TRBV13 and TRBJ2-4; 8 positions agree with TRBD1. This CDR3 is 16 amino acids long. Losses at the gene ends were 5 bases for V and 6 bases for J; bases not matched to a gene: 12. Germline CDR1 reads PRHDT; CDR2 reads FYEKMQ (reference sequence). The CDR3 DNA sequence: TGTGCCAGCAGCAAAACCCCGGAAGGACAGGGAAACATTCAGTACTTC. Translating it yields CASSKTPEGQGNIQYF.

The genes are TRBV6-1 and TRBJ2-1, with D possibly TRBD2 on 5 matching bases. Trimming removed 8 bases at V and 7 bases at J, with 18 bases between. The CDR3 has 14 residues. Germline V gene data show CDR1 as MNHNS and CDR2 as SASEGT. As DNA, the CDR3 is TGTGCCAGCTCCCCTTTCGGGATCAAAAATGAGCAGTTCTTC. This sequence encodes CASSPFGIKNEQFF.

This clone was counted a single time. Here the CDR3 DNA reads TGCGCCAGCAGCGTACTAGCGGGAGTTCGGAATGAGCAGTTCTTC. It yields the protein CASSVLAGVRNEQFF. The chain couples TRBV10-1 to TRBJ2-1, with 11 bases matching TRBD2. This CDR3 region has 15 residues. Losses at the gene ends were 6 bases for V and 7 bases for J; bases not matched to a gene: 8. CDR1 WNHNN and CDR2 SYGVQD come from the germline V gene (reference sequence).

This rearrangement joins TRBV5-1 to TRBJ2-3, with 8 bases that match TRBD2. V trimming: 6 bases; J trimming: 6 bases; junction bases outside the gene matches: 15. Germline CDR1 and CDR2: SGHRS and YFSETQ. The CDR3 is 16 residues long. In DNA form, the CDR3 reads TGCGCCAGCATTGCGGCCCCGCGGGAGGCGGGGGATACGCAGTATTTT. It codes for CASIAAPREAGDTQYF.

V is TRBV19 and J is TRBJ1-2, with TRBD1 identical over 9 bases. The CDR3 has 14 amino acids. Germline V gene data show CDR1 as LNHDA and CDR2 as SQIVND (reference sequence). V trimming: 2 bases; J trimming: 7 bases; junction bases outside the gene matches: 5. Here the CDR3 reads CASSITQGAGGYTF. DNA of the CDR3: TGTGCCAGTAGTATAACACAGGGGGCAGGTGGCTACACCTTC. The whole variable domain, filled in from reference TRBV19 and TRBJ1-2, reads DGGITQSPKYLFRKEGQNVTLSCEQNLNHDAMYWYRQDPGQGLRLIYYSQIVNDFQKGDIAEGYSVSREKKESFPLTVTSAQKNPTAFYLCASSITQGAGGYTFGSGTRLTVV.

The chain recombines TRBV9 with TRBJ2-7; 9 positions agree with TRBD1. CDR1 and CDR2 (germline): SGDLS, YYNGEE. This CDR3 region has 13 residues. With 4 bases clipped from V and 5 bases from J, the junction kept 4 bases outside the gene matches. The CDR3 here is CASSPWTGDEQYF. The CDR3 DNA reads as TGTGCCAGCAGCCCATGGACAGGGGACGAGCAGTACTTC.

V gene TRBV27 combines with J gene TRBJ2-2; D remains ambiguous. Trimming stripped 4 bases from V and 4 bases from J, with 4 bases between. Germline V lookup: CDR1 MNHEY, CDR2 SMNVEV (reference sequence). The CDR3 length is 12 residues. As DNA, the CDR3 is TGTGCCAGCAGTTATCTCACCGGGGAGCTGTTTTTT. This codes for CASSYLTGELFF.

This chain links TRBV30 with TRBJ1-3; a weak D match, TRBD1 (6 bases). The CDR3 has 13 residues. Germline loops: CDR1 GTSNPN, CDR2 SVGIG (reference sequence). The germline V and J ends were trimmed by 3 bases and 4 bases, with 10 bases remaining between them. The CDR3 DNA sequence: TGTGCCTGGAGGGGGGCCTCCGGAAACACCATATATTTT. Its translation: CAWRGASGNTIYF.